A selection of T cell receptor beta chains follows, all from one sample in a study of cytomegalovirus exposure and HLA in healthy donors. Assay: immunoSEQ multiplex PCR; the TCRdb copy retains only in-frame clones and omits some. This sample carries 90,000 to 150,000 clones, around 68% of them seen once, and the ten largest clones take under 14%. Sequencing was carried out using PBMCs. These receptor sequences come from a woman aged 45-60 years in good health and CMV-seropositive. Both conserved end residues are part of each CDR3. The order of the fields is CDR3 protein, CDR3 DNA, J gene, V gene, D gene, CDR3 length, clone size. D genes are given only for firm matches. A clone size is listed for some rows: how often the clone was seen (once, few, many), or a class if it is expanded.

CASSPRQGNNEQFF | TGTGCCAGCAGCCCCCGACAGGGGAACAATGAGCAGTTCTTC | TRBJ2-1 | TRBV7-2 | TRBD1 | 14 | .
CASSKTYLAHEQYF | TGTGCCAGCAGCAAAACTTACTTAGCTCACGAGCAGTACTTC | TRBJ2-7 | TRBV21-1 | . | 14 | .
CASEFPRGAPNYGYTF | TGTGCCAGCGAATTCCCCCGGGGGGCCCCTAACTATGGCTACACCTTC | TRBJ1-2 | TRBV28 | . | 16 | .
CASSSGQDNYGYTF | TGTGCCAGCAGCAGTGGACAGGACAACTATGGCTACACCTTC | TRBJ1-2 | TRBV21-1 | . | 14 | few
CASSWASGQVYEQYF | TGTGCCAGCAGCTGGGCTAGCGGGCAGGTCTACGAGCAGTACTTC | TRBJ2-7 | TRBV7-8 | TRBD2 | 15 | .
CASSLLEGAEAFF | TGTGCCAGCAGTTTATTGGAAGGGGCTGAAGCTTTCTTT | TRBJ1-1 | TRBV28 | . | 13 | once
CASSEGPGTINEQFF | TGTGCCAGCAGTGAAGGTCCTGGGACAATCAATGAGCAGTTCTTC | TRBJ2-1 | TRBV6-1 | . | 15 | .
CASSQPAGGSTDTQYF | TGCGCCAGCAGCCAGCCCGCGGGGGGAAGCACAGATACGCAGTATTTT | TRBJ2-3 | TRBV4-3 | TRBD2 | 16 | once
CAWTLLAAFGDTQYF | TGTGCCTGGACCCTTCTAGCGGCGTTTGGAGATACGCAGTATTTT | TRBJ2-3 | TRBV30 | TRBD2 | 15 | .
CAISAGTLQETQYF | TGTGCCATCAGTGCCGGGACTCTCCAAGAGACCCAGTACTTC | TRBJ2-5 | TRBV10-3 | . | 14 | few
CSVEGLSSGANVLTF | TGCAGCGTCGAGGGACTGAGCTCTGGGGCCAACGTCCTGACTTTC | TRBJ2-6 | TRBV29-1 | . | 15 | .
CASSPDRGFSEQYF | TGTGCCAGCAGCCCAGACAGGGGGTTTAGCGAGCAGTACTTC | TRBJ2-7 | TRBV7-2 | TRBD1 | 14 | .
CASSRPGGNQPQHF | TGCGCCAGCAGTCGTCCAGGAGGGAATCAGCCCCAGCATTTT | TRBJ1-5 | TRBV4-1 | . | 14 | .
CASSWGQGAYEQYF | TGTGCCAGCAGCTGGGGACAGGGTGCATACGAGCAGTACTTC | TRBJ2-7 | TRBV5-5 | TRBD1 | 14 | few
CASRGYRGDYGYTF | TGCGCCAGCAGGGGATACAGGGGAGACTATGGCTACACCTTC | TRBJ1-2 | TRBV5-1 | TRBD1 | 14 | .
CASSPRQGITEAFF | TGTGCCAGCTCACCGAGACAGGGAATCACTGAAGCTTTCTTT | TRBJ1-1 | TRBV18 | TRBD1 | 14 | .
CASSLTGGSEQFF | TGTGCCAGCAGCTTAACGGGGGGCAGCGAGCAGTTCTTC | TRBJ2-1 | TRBV7-2 | . | 13 | .
CASVASEAFF | TGTGCCAGCGTGGCTAGTGAAGCTTTCTTT | TRBJ1-1 | TRBV27 | . | 10 | .
CASSPARGNTIYF | TGTGCCAGCTCACCAGCCAGGGGAAACACCATATATTTT | TRBJ1-3 | TRBV18 | . | 13 | .
CASSRTENTEAFF | TGTGCCAGCAGCCGCACAGAGAACACTGAAGCTTTCTTT | TRBJ1-1 | TRBV7-6 | . | 13 | once
CASVPRTGAYEQYF | TGTGCCAGCGTCCCCCGGACAGGGGCCTACGAGCAGTACTTC | TRBJ2-7 | TRBV7-2 | TRBD1 | 14 | .
CASSHDSGGYSRETQYF | TGTGCCAGCAGCCATGATAGCGGGGGATATAGTCGAGAGACCCAGTACTTC | TRBJ2-5 | TRBV14 | TRBD2 | 17 | .
CASSPGQGLNTEAFF | TGCGCCAGCAGCCCGGGACAGGGCCTGAACACTGAAGCTTTCTTT | TRBJ1-1 | TRBV5-1 | TRBD1 | 15 | once
CASSLSGILNEQFF | TGTGCCAGCAGCTTATCCGGGATACTTAATGAGCAGTTCTTC | TRBJ2-1 | TRBV7-2 | . | 14 | .
CAWRLQGANYGYTF | TGTGCCTGGAGGCTACAGGGGGCGAACTATGGCTACACCTTC | TRBJ1-2 | TRBV30 | TRBD1 | 14 | .
CASKPDRGPSGQPQHF | TGTGCCAGCAAGCCAGACAGGGGCCCCTCGGGGCAGCCCCAGCATTTT | TRBJ1-5 | TRBV28 | TRBD1 | 16 | .
CASRSLGQGAGYTF | TGTGCCAGCAGGTCCTTAGGACAGGGTGCTGGCTACACCTTC | TRBJ1-2 | TRBV27 | TRBD1 | 14 | .
CASSTPTEYNEQFF | TGTGCCAGCAGTACACCGACAGAGTACAATGAGCAGTTCTTC | TRBJ2-1 | TRBV28 | . | 14 | .
CASRLDSNYGYTF | TGTGCCAGCCGTCTGGACTCTAACTATGGCTACACCTTC | TRBJ1-2 | TRBV28 | . | 13 | .
CATSATSGTTGELFF | TGTGCCACGAGCGCGACTAGCGGCACTACCGGCGAGCTGTTTTTT | TRBJ2-2 | TRBV2 | TRBD2 | 15 | few
CASSTDSYGYTF | TGTGCCAGCAGCACCGACTCCTATGGCTACACCTTC | TRBJ1-2 | TRBV7-9 | . | 12 | .
CASSPKAPGTKTGRIYEQYF | TGTGCCAGCAGCCCCAAGGCACCCGGGACTAAGACGGGGCGGATCTACGAGCAGTACTTC | TRBJ2-7 | TRBV21-1 | . | 20 | many
CASSLEDRRDRVGNEQFF | TGTGCCAGCAGCTTAGAAGATCGTAGGGACAGGGTAGGCAATGAGCAGTTCTTC | TRBJ2-1 | TRBV7-6 | TRBD1 | 18 | .
CASSYDSGYEQYF | TGCGCCAGCAGCTACGACTCTGGGTACGAGCAGTACTTC | TRBJ2-7 | TRBV5-1 | . | 13 | few
CASSLAGTGFYEQYF | TGCGCCAGCAGCTTGGCCGGGACAGGATTCTACGAGCAGTACTTC | TRBJ2-7 | TRBV5-6 | TRBD1 | 15 | .
CAWSALGQPNYGYTF | TGTGCCTGGAGTGCTCTCGGACAGCCGAACTATGGCTACACCTTC | TRBJ1-2 | TRBV30 | . | 15 | .
CASTLTAYSNQPQHF | TGTGCCAGTACCCTTACAGCATATAGCAATCAGCCCCAGCATTTT | TRBJ1-5 | TRBV19 | . | 15 | .
CASSFIQGDTEAFF | TGTGCCAGTAGTTTTATCCAGGGGGACACTGAAGCTTTCTTT | TRBJ1-1 | TRBV19 | TRBD1 | 14 | .
CASSLEGGGGKNIQYF | TGTGCCAGCAGCTTAGAGGGGGGCGGGGGCAAAAACATTCAGTACTTC | TRBJ2-4 | TRBV7-9 | . | 16 | .
CAWKDLAWTQYF | TGTGCCTGGAAGGACTTAGCTTGGACCCAGTACTTC | TRBJ2-5 | TRBV30 | . | 12 | .
CASSSTGVGGYTF | TGTGCCAGCAGTTCGACAGGGGTCGGGGGCTACACCTTC | TRBJ1-2 | TRBV25-1 | TRBD1 | 13 | .
CASSLGLASYNEQFF | TGTGCCAGCAGCCTTGGACTAGCCTCCTACAATGAGCAGTTCTTC | TRBJ2-1 | TRBV7-7 | TRBD2 | 15 | .
CASSESTRNTEAFF | TGCGCCAGCAGTGAGTCGACAAGGAACACTGAAGCTTTCTTT | TRBJ1-1 | TRBV10-2 | . | 14 | .
CASSPQGVPNQPQHF | TGTGCCAGCTCACCGCAAGGGGTTCCCAATCAGCCCCAGCATTTT | TRBJ1-5 | TRBV18 | . | 15 | .
CAISESAGQGEETQYF | TGTGCCATCAGTGAGTCGGCGGGACAGGGGGAAGAGACCCAGTACTTC | TRBJ2-5 | TRBV10-3 | TRBD1 | 16 | .